These 27 T cell receptor beta chains came from one sample sequenced in a study of CD8 T cells in ankylosing spondylitis. The study's findings and limits: Typical of ankylosing spondylitis blood, it appeared, was a TCR beta motif of under 10 highly homologous variants.

TCRdb reanalysed the 5' RACE reads using MiXCR and keeps one entry per CDR3 protein. The data show about 540,000 distinct CDR3 sequences, approximately 11% seen once. No antigen has been identified for these receptors. The source material was blood, either unsorted or a sorted T cell fraction (not recorded which). The receptors were gathered from a male donor with ankylosing spondylitis.

The genes are TRBV11-3 and TRBJ2-1; D is ambiguous. Per germline, CDR1 SGHNT and CDR2 YENEEA. The CDR3 consists of 11 residues. With 5 bases removed from V and 8 bases from J, the gap between germline ends came to 7 bases. The CDR3 DNA follows: TGTGCCAGCAGCCCCAGATATGAGCAGTTCTTC. Its protein is CASSPRYEQFF.

The sample holds many counts of this clonotype. The chain couples TRBV7-2 to TRBJ1-3; D is undetermined. Germline CDR1 reads SGHTA; CDR2 reads FQGNSA. This CDR3 contains 12 residues. Trimming removed 5 bases at V and 3 bases at J, with 5 bases between. CDR3 bases: TGTGCCAGCAGCAGGGTTGGAAACACCATATATTTT. It encodes CASSRVGNTIYF.

This sequence joins TRBV7-8 and TRBJ2-2; the match to TRBD2 covers 8 bases. Per the germline V gene, CDR1 is SGHVS and CDR2 is FQNEAQ. The junction had 7 bases not matched to a gene; V was cut back by 2 bases and J by 5 bases. CDR3 size: 16 residues. CDR3 in amino acids: CASSLPGGDRTGELFF. In DNA, the CDR3 is TGTGCCAGCAGCTTACCGGGAGGGGATCGGACCGGGGAGCTGTTTTTT.

This chain links TRBV4-1 with TRBJ2-2, with D possibly TRBD1 on 6 matching bases. Trimming shortened V by 0 bases and J by 5 bases, and 16 bases separated the two germline ends. The CDR3 is made up of 17 amino acids. CDR1 and CDR2 (germline): MGHRA, YSYEKL. Written as DNA, the CDR3 is TGCGCCAGCAGCCAAGAATTACAGGGTGGTCAGACCGGGGAGCTGTTTTTT. Protein sequence: CASSQELQGGQTGELFF.

V gene TRBV20-1 combines with J gene TRBJ1-2; TRBD1 matches 8 bases. The CDR3 totals 14 residues. The J segment lost 4 bases and the V segment lost 0 bases, leaving 4 bases of the junction unmatched. The V gene's germline CDR1 is DFQATT and CDR2 SNEGSKA (reference sequence). The CDR3 region is CSARDRQGAYGYTF. CDR3 coding DNA: TGCAGTGCTAGAGATCGGCAGGGGGCCTATGGCTACACCTTC.

CDR3: CASSRTGPSGNTIYF. The DNA of the CDR3 is TGTGCCAGCAGCCGCACGGGGCCTTCTGGAAACACCATATATTTT. The chain recombines TRBV4-2 with TRBJ1-3; weak D call: TRBD1 (5 bases). Germline CDR1 is LGHNA and CDR2 is YNFKEQ. Trimming took 4 bases from V and 1 from J, leaving 11 bases between them. The length of the CDR3 is 15 residues.

This clonotype occurred a few times. CDR3 in DNA: TGTGCCAGCAGCCCCCCTGCTCCACCAATAGAAGGGGAGCAGTACTTC. Protein product: CASSPPAPPIEGEQYF. The chain carries TRBV7-9 and TRBJ2-7; D gene uncertain. Per the germline V gene, CDR1 is SEHNR and CDR2 is FQNEAQ (reference sequence). The CDR3 runs to 16 residues. Deletions cut 5 bases from V and 7 bases from J, with 24 bases between. The variable domain in full, completed from reference TRBV7-9 and TRBJ2-7, reads DTGVSQNPRHKITKRGQNVTFRCDPISEHNRLYWYRQTLGQGPEFLTYFQNEAQLEKSRLLSDRFSAERPKGSFSTLEIQRTEQGDSAMYLCASSPPAPPIEGEQYFGPGTRLTVT.

This clonotype was counted many times. The chain recombines TRBV7-9 with TRBJ2-1, with D perhaps TRBD2 (6 bases). The CDR3 extends over 16 amino acids. V gave up 3 bases and J gave up 0 bases, with 12 bases separating them. Germline assignment: CDR1 SEHNR and CDR2 FQNEAQ (reference sequence). Here the CDR3 reads CASSLGLGNSYNEQFF. The CDR3 DNA is TGTGCCAGCAGCTTGGGACTGGGGAACTCCTACAATGAGCAGTTCTTC.

This chain joins TRBV12-3 or TRBV12-4 and TRBJ2-7, with D possibly matching TRBD2 (6 bases). This CDR3 contains 15 residues. V dropped 2 bases and J dropped 0 bases, with 11 bases sitting between them. The CDR3 sequence is CASSLTGRYSYEQYF. CDR3 nucleotide sequence: TGTGCCAGCAGTTTAACGGGGAGGTACTCCTACGAGCAGTACTTC.

This clonotype was recorded a few times. V gene TRBV24-1 combines with J gene TRBJ1-5; 7 nucleotides match TRBD1. This CDR3 region has 19 residues. CDR1 KGHDR and CDR2 SFDVKD come from the germline V gene. Unmatched junction bases numbered 14, after V lost 4 bases and J lost 0 bases. The CDR3, as DNA: TGTGCCACCAGTGACCCCTGGACAGGTGCCTTTGATAGCAATCAGCCCCAGCATTTT. This gives the protein CATSDPWTGAFDSNQPQHF.

This clonotype was seen repeatedly, ten times or more. The rearrangement joins TRBV4-1 to TRBJ2-1, with 10 bases lining up with TRBD2. Trimming cost V 4 bases and J 8 bases; bases outside gene matches: 14. The germline V gene encodes CDR1 MGHRA and CDR2 YSYEKL. This CDR3 region has 17 residues. CDR3 region: CASSLRLAGLGPHEQFF. The CDR3 DNA is TGCGCCAGCAGCCTTCGACTAGCGGGCCTCGGACCGCATGAGCAGTTCTTC.

V and J are TRBV11-3 and TRBJ1-4; 9 nucleotides line up with TRBD1. There are 16 residues in the CDR3. V lost 4 bases, J lost 2 bases, and 5 bases stayed unmatched. The V gene's germline CDR1 is SGHNT and CDR2 YENEEA. CDR3 nucleotides: TGTGCCAGCAGCTCCTCCGGACAGGGGACTAATGAAAAACTGTTTTTT. It is translated as CASSSSGQGTNEKLFF.

This clonotype was observed a few times. The rearrangement links TRBV7-6 to TRBJ2-2; D is possibly TRBD2 (5 bases). This CDR3 contains 16 residues. Germline V gives CDR1 SGHVS, CDR2 FNYEAQ. V shed 3 bases and J shed 4 bases, with 15 bases lying between them. The CDR3 DNA reads as TGTGCCAGCAGCTTCCCTGGCGGGCAAAGCACCGGGGAGCTGTTTTTT. Translating it yields CASSFPGGQSTGELFF.

The V and J genes are TRBV18 and TRBJ2-5; D perhaps matches TRBD2 (6 bases). V was clipped by 2 bases and J by 4 bases, with 8 bases between them. The germline CDR1 and CDR2 sequences are KGHSH and LQKENI. This CDR3 is 13 amino acids long. CDR3: CASSPAGLETQYF. As DNA, the CDR3 is TGTGCCAGCTCACCAGCGGGGTTAGAGACCCAGTACTTC.

This clonotype was detected a few times. This chain uses TRBV7-2 with TRBJ1-1; D is uncertain. The CDR3 length is 15 residues. V lost 1 base and J 2 bases, leaving 11 bases between the germline ends. Germline-derived CDR1 and CDR2 are SGHTA and FQGNSA. CDR3 loop: CASSLGGRRNTEAFF. Written as DNA, the CDR3 is TGTGCCAGCAGCTTAGGAGGGAGAAGAAACACTGAAGCTTTCTTT. Complete variable domain (other parts from reference TRBV7-2 and TRBJ1-1): GAGVSQSPSNKVTEKGKDVELRCDPISGHTALYWYRQSLGQGLEFLIYFQGNSAPDKSGLPSDRFSAERTGGSVSTLTIQRTQQEDSAVYLCASSLGGRRNTEAFFGQGTRLTVV.

A few counts support this clonotype. CDR3 amino acids: CATVRNNEQFF. As DNA, the CDR3 is TGTGCCACCGTGCGTAACAATGAGCAGTTCTTC. The rearrangement joins TRBV24-1 to TRBJ2-1; no reliable D call. The germline CDR1 and CDR2 sequences are KGHDR and SFDVKD. Trimming removed 9 bases at V and 5 bases at J, with 7 bases between. The CDR3 runs to 11 residues.

This clonotype came up a few times. The rearrangement uses TRBV29-1 and TRBJ2-3, with 10 bases aligning to TRBD1. The CDR3 has 10 amino acids. Germline assignment: CDR1 SQVTM and CDR2 ANQGSEA. The ends lost 6 bases at V and 9 bases at J; junction bases unmatched: 0. The DNA of the CDR3 is TGCAGCGTGGGACAGGGGACGCAGTATTTT. Translation gives CSVGQGTQYF.

J is TRBJ2-1 and V is TRBV24-1, with 8 bases aligning to TRBD1. V lost 3 bases, J lost 7 bases, and 13 bases stayed unmatched. CDR3 length equals 17 residues. Germline CDR1 and CDR2: KGHDR and SFDVKD. The DNA of the CDR3 is TGTGCCACCAGTGATCCTGGACAGGGCCCTAAAAAGAATGAGCAGTTCTTC. Translating it yields CATSDPGQGPKKNEQFF.

This clonotype was picked up a small number of times. This chain uses TRBV4-1 with TRBJ2-7; D is perhaps TRBD1 or TRBD2 (5 bases each). This CDR3 is 15 amino acids long. V was shortened by 0 bases and J by 6 bases, with 15 bases between the two germline ends. The germline V gene has CDR1 MGHRA and CDR2 YSYEKL. CDR3 DNA sequence: TGCGCCAGCAGCCAAGATCCTATCGGGACGCGCGAGCAGTACGTC. This sequence encodes CASSQDPIGTREQYV.

This clonotype appeared a single time. The rearrangement uses TRBV20-1 and TRBJ2-5; D is possibly TRBD1 (5 bases). V was trimmed by 5 bases and J by 7 bases, leaving 23 bases between them. Per the germline V gene, CDR1 is DFQATT and CDR2 is SNEGSKA (reference sequence). The CDR3 is 15 residues long. The CDR3 nucleotides are TGCAGTGCTCAATATTTTGGACACCAGATAGGGACCCAGTACTTC. Protein: CSAQYFGHQIGTQYF.

This clonotype was observed a few times. The chain is built from TRBV10-3 and TRBJ2-6; tentatively, D is TRBD1 or TRBD2 (5 bases each). Trimming cost V 4 bases and J 0 bases, with 31 bases left between them. The CDR3 covers 23 residues. Germline CDR1 and CDR2: ENHRY and SYGVKD. CDR3 bases: TGTGCCATCAGTGGGTCCGGGGCAAAGTGGGCTAGTGAATTTCTCTCTGGGGCCAACGTCCTGACTTTC. This codes for CAISGSGAKWASEFLSGANVLTF.

This clonotype has just a few counts. The V gene is TRBV4-2, the J gene TRBJ1-1; 8 bases align to TRBD1. Germline trimming cut 1 base from V and 5 bases from J; bases unmatched to any gene: 3. Germline CDR1 and CDR2: LGHNA and YNFKEQ. There are 14 residues in the CDR3. The CDR3 loop reads CASSQAQGATEAFF. For the CDR3, the DNA is TGTGCCAGCAGCCAAGCTCAGGGGGCGACTGAAGCTTTCTTT.

The J gene is TRBJ2-1, the V gene TRBV11-2; possibly TRBD2 for D (6 bases). CDR1 is SGHAT, CDR2 FQNNGV, per germline. Trimming left V 0 bases short and J 8 bases short, with 14 bases between. The CDR3 has 15 amino acids. The CDR3 bases are TGTGCCAGCAGCTTAGAATTCGGGGGAAGGTATGAGCAGTTCTTC. It specifies CASSLEFGGRYEQFF.

The CDR3: CATSDVQQNTGELFF. Here the CDR3 DNA reads TGTGCCACCAGTGATGTCCAACAGAACACCGGGGAGCTGTTTTTT. The chain employs TRBV24-1 and TRBJ2-2; D gene ambiguous. Germline CDR1 KGHDR, CDR2 SFDVKD. V was pared by 3 bases and J by 1 base, with 8 bases between. This CDR3 is built from 15 residues.

This clonotype has a handful of counts. The chain joins TRBV20-1 to TRBJ2-7; TRBD2 matches 11 bases. J lost 1 base, V lost 4 bases, and 3 bases had no gene match. CDR3 length: 14 residues. Germline CDR1 is DFQATT and CDR2 is SNEGSKA (reference sequence). The CDR3 bases are TGCAGTGCTACGACTAGCGGGATGTCCTACGAGCAGTACTTC. Protein product: CSATTSGMSYEQYF.

The V call is TRBV5-1, the J call TRBJ2-3; D uncertain. This CDR3 is 13 amino acids long. From germline, CDR1 is SGHRS and CDR2 YFSETQ. Trimming pared 4 bases from V and 5 bases from J, leaving 11 bases between. Here the CDR3 reads CASSPIFIDTQYF. The CDR3 bases are TGCGCCAGCAGCCCGATCTTTATAGATACGCAGTATTTT.

CDR3 DNA: TGTGCCAGCAGTGCGGAGTTGAACACTGAAGCTTTCTTT. Amino acids: CASSAELNTEAFF. The chain is built from TRBV2 and TRBJ1-1, with D unresolved. V was trimmed by 4 bases and J by 0 bases, leaving 6 bases between them. There are 13 residues in the CDR3. Germline lookup yields CDR1 SNHLY and CDR2 FYNNEI.